This TCR beta chain was identified in a study of T cell changes during pregnancy in multiple sclerosis. Generated by immunoSEQ multiplex PCR, the TCRdb table keeps only in-frame clones and is missing some. The repertoire holds tens of thousands of clones, with approximately 91% as singletons. CDR3 size: 16 residues. The V gene end was trimmed by 4 bases and the J gene end by 5 bases; junction bases not matched to a gene: 10. The germline CDR1 and CDR2 sequences are SGHDT and YYEEEE. The chain couples TRBV5-6 to TRBJ2-3; 10 bases match TRBD1. This sequence originates from a female donor with multiple sclerosis, enrolled in a pregnancy study. Material: PBMCs (not recorded whether the cells were cultured). CDR3 nucleotide sequence: TGTGCCAGCAGCAAGCGTGGGACAGGGGCAGGAGATACGCAGTATTTT. Its protein is CASSKRGTGAGDTQYF.